This is a list of T cell receptor beta chains from one sample in a study of shared clonotypes between healthy human individuals. Assay used: immunoSEQ multiplex PCR; TCRdb lists only in-frame clones, some missing. The sample lists about 1 million clones, about 75% occurring once. Sequencing was performed on memory CD4+ T cells sorted from blood. These receptors were obtained from a man between 18 and 35 years old in good health. Both conserved end residues are trimmed from each CDR3. The order of the fields is V gene, J gene, CDR3 protein.

TRBV6-6	TRBJ1-2	ASRDLNYGYT
TRBV15	TRBJ1-3	ATSRDSGNTIY
TRBV30	TRBJ2-7	AWGWGTSYEQY
TRBV28	TRBJ2-2	ASDGGGRRTGELF
TRBV5-1	TRBJ2-5	ASSWTRQETQY
TRBV30	TRBJ2-7	AWSARLDEQY
TRBV5-8	TRBJ1-2	ASSLRQGAPWGYT
TRBV18	TRBJ2-7	ASSLSGSNHEQY
TRBV27	TRBJ1-2	ASGGRTGIYGYT
TRBV30	TRBJ1-1	AWRGSNTEAF
TRBV5-6	TRBJ2-1	ASSQWGLAGAFEQF
TRBV6-5	TRBJ2-5	ASSPGVETQY
TRBV2	TRBJ2-7	ASRPEIYEQY
TRBV7-8	TRBJ2-7	ASSRRQGPYEQY
TRBV27	TRBJ2-3	ASSGRRATNTDTQY
TRBV6-5	TRBJ2-5	ASSSLGTQY
TRBV11-2	TRBJ2-5	ASRPGDSRQETQY
TRBV18	TRBJ2-2	ASSPQPGELF